The clone carrying this T cell receptor beta chain was found a few times. This sample stems from a study of cytomegalovirus exposure and HLA in healthy donors. Trimming took off 2 bases at V and 5 bases at J, with 10 bases between the two ends. This CDR3 region has 14 residues. The germline CDR1 and CDR2 sequences are MNHNY and SVGAGI (reference sequence). The PCR was carried out with 60 Vbeta primers and 13 Jbeta primers. Repertoires were generated with immunoSEQ multiplex PCR, while TCRdb's copy carries only in-frame clones and drops some. The data show about 98,000 clones, over 65% seen once. The receptor's source is a man aged 55-75 years in good health and CMV-seropositive. The chain combines TRBV6-6 with TRBJ2-4; D possibly corresponds to TRBD1 (5 bases). Input material: PBMCs. CDR3 region: CASSYVGLENIQYF. The DNA of the CDR3 is TGTGCCAGCAGTTACGTGGGGCTGGAAAACATTCAGTACTTC.